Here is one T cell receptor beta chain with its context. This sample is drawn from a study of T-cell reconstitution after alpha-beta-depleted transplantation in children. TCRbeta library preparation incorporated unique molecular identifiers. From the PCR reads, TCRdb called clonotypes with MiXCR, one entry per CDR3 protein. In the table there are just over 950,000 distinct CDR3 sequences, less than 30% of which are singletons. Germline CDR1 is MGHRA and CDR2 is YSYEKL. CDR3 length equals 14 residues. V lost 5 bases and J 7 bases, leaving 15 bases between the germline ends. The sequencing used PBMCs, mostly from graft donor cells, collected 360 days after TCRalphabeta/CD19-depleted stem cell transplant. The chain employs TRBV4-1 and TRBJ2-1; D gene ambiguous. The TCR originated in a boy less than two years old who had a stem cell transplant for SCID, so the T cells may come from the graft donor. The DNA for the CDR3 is TGCGCCAGCAGCATCCTTCGAGTTGGGAATGAGCAGTTCTTC. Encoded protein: CASSILRVGNEQFF.